The next 17 T cell receptor beta chains were all read from a single sample in a study of blood T cell repertoires in COVID-19. Data came from immunoSEQ multiplex PCR; TCRdb stores just in-frame clones and leaves some out. The sample has over 200,000 clones; around 80% are singletons. The sequencing input was peripheral blood. The receptor set was obtained from a man aged 35 to 55 with active or convalescent COVID-19.

The V and J genes are TRBV27 and TRBJ2-4; TRBD1 aligns across 7 bases. The CDR3 runs to 14 residues. J gave up 7 bases and V 4 bases, and 7 bases lay outside the gene matches. The germline V gene encodes CDR1 MNHEY and CDR2 SMNVEV (reference sequence). CDR3 loop: CASSSPGQTNIQYF. The CDR3 DNA reads as TGTGCCAGCAGTTCACCGGGACAGACGAACATTCAGTACTTC.

The chain combines TRBV5-1 with TRBJ2-7; a weak D match, TRBD2 (5 bases). Germline assignment: CDR1 SGHRS and CDR2 YFSETQ. The CDR3 sequence is 16 residues long. V lost 0 bases, J lost 3 bases, and 16 bases lay in between. As DNA, the CDR3 is TGCGCCAGCAGCTTGGTTACGGGGAGTTTTGGCTACGAGCAGTACTTC. It is translated as CASSLVTGSFGYEQYF.

The rearrangement joins TRBV11-2 to TRBJ1-5; D call uncertain. V gave up 4 bases and J gave up 4 bases, with 5 bases separating them. The V gene's germline CDR1 is SGHAT and CDR2 FQNNGV. CDR3 size: 12 residues. Written as DNA, the CDR3 is TGTGCCAGCAGCTCCTTAAATCAGCCCCAGCATTTT. As protein: CASSSLNQPQHF.

J is TRBJ2-2 and V is TRBV30; TRBD2 might be the D (6 bases). This CDR3 comprises 15 residues. Trimming pared 4 bases from V and 1 base from J, leaving 13 bases between. Per the germline V gene, CDR1 is GTSNPN and CDR2 is SVGIG (reference sequence). CDR3 amino acids: CAWTHLGGNTGELFF. The CDR3 DNA is TGTGCCTGGACCCACCTGGGGGGGAACACCGGGGAGCTGTTTTTT.

This rearrangement joins TRBV7-9 to TRBJ1-5; D ambiguous. The CDR3 consists of 12 residues. Looked up from germline, CDR1 is SEHNR and CDR2 is FQNEAQ (reference sequence). The V end was cut by 5 bases, the J end by 5 bases, with 7 bases between. CDR3 sequence (DNA): TGTGCCAGCAGCCGAGAGGATCAGCCCCAGCATTTT. Amino acids: CASSREDQPQHF.

This sequence joins TRBV4-1 and TRBJ1-1; 9 positions agree with TRBD1. This CDR3 contains 17 residues. Trimming cost V 4 bases and J 2 bases; bases outside gene matches: 11. Germline loops: CDR1 MGHRA, CDR2 YSYEKL. CDR3 nucleotide sequence: TGCGCCAGCAGCCCTAAGCCGGGACAGGGTAGTAACACTGAAGCTTTCTTT. This codes for CASSPKPGQGSNTEAFF.

This chain links TRBV3-1 (or the pseudogene TRBV3-2) with TRBJ2-7, with 9 nucleotides matching TRBD1. V shed 6 bases, J shed 4 bases, and the junction held 4 bases outside the gene matches. The CDR3 is 13 amino acids. CDR1 and CDR2 from the germline V gene are LGHDT and YNNKEL (reference sequence). The CDR3 DNA sequence: TGTGCCAGCAGGCCGGGACAGGGATACGAGCAGTACTTC. Amino acids: CASRPGQGYEQYF.

V and J are TRBV9 and TRBJ2-1; 10 bases are shared with TRBD2. This CDR3 has 15 residues. V lost 2 bases to trimming and J lost 6 bases; unmatched junction nucleotides: 5. Germline V gives CDR1 SGDLS, CDR2 YYNGEE. The CDR3 DNA reads as TGTGCCAGCAGCGTCGGGACTAGCGTTGGCAATGAGCAGTTCTTC. It translates to CASSVGTSVGNEQFF.

The V and J genes are TRBV11-2 and TRBJ2-7; 10 bases are shared with TRBD2. This CDR3 is built from 14 residues. Germline V gene lookup returns CDR1 SGHAT and CDR2 FQNNGV. The V segment lost 5 bases and the J segment 5 bases; nucleotides outside the gene matches: 6. CDR3 residues: CASSKGLATHEQYF. DNA for the CDR3: TGTGCCAGCAGCAAGGGACTAGCGACCCACGAGCAGTACTTC. Supplemented by reference TRBV11-2 and TRBJ2-7, the full variable domain reads EAGVAQSPRYKIIEKRQSVAFWCNPISGHATLYWYQQILGQGPKLLIQFQNNGVVDDSQLPKDRFSAERLKGVDSTLKIQPAKLEDSAVYLCASSKGLATHEQYFGPGTRLTVT.

This chain uses TRBV11-2 with TRBJ1-1, with D perhaps matching TRBD1 (6 bases). This CDR3 spans 13 amino acids. Germline V gene lookup returns CDR1 SGHAT and CDR2 FQNNGV. V was pared by 1 base and J by 7 bases, with 10 bases between. CDR3 DNA: TGTGCCAGCAGCTTAGGCGAGGACAGTGAAGCTTTCTTT. Encoded protein: CASSLGEDSEAFF. Full variable domain (rest looked up from reference TRBV11-2 and TRBJ1-1): EAGVAQSPRYKIIEKRQSVAFWCNPISGHATLYWYQQILGQGPKLLIQFQNNGVVDDSQLPKDRFSAERLKGVDSTLKIQPAKLEDSAVYLCASSLGEDSEAFFGQGTRLTVV.

The chain joins TRBV6-1 to TRBJ2-5; no clear D. There are 17 residues in the CDR3. V was clipped by 2 bases and J by 4 bases, with 20 bases between them. Germline CDR1 is MNHNS and CDR2 is SASEGT. CDR3 amino acids: CASSEYPVTAVGETQYF. The CDR3 DNA follows: TGTGCCAGCAGTGAATACCCTGTCACTGCGGTCGGAGAGACCCAGTACTTC.

The J gene is TRBJ2-1, the V gene TRBV6-1, with 14 bases identical to TRBD2. The CDR3 has 19 residues. Trimming at V came to 4 bases and at J to 0 bases, leaving 8 bases not matched to a gene. Per germline, CDR1 MNHNS and CDR2 SASEGT. The CDR3, as DNA: TGTGCCAGCAGTGCCCGGACTAGCGGGGGGTGGGGCTCCTACAATGAGCAGTTCTTC. Its translation is CASSARTSGGWGSYNEQFF.

This chain links TRBV6-1 with TRBJ1-2, with 12 positions matching TRBD1. CDR1 MNHNS and CDR2 SASEGT come from the germline V gene. The length of the CDR3 is 16 residues. Germline trimming cut 0 bases from V and 8 bases from J; bases unmatched to any gene: 7. The CDR3 spells CASSEAWDRGLNGYTF. DNA for the CDR3: TGTGCCAGCAGTGAAGCCTGGGACAGGGGGCTAAACGGCTACACCTTC.

The rearrangement links TRBV28 to TRBJ1-4; 10 bases map to TRBD1. With V trimmed by 5 bases and J by 8 bases, 8 bases remained unmatched. Germline CDR1 MDHEN, CDR2 SYDVKM. The CDR3 is 15 amino acids. The CDR3 reads CASSLADRGREKLFF. The CDR3 DNA reads TGTGCCAGCAGTCTCGCAGACAGGGGGCGGGAAAAACTGTTTTTT.

The J gene is TRBJ1-1, the V gene TRBV19, with TRBD1 matching over 7 bases. V lost 6 bases, J lost 0 bases, and 4 bases stayed unmatched. This CDR3 is built from 14 residues. Germline V gives CDR1 LNHDA, CDR2 SQIVND (reference sequence). CDR3 amino acids: CASSKTGLNTEAFF. CDR3 sequence (DNA): TGTGCCAGTAGCAAGACAGGGTTGAACACTGAAGCTTTCTTT.

In DNA, the CDR3 is TGTGCCATCAGTGAGTCGGCGGGGGCCCTCTTTGGCTACACCTTC. It encodes CAISESAGALFGYTF. The chain uses TRBV10-3 and TRBJ1-2, with D perhaps TRBD1 (6 bases). The CDR3 runs to 15 residues. Trimming took off 0 bases at V and 7 bases at J, with 15 bases between the two ends. Germline V lookup: CDR1 ENHRY, CDR2 SYGVKD.

This CDR3 reads CASSFGLVDKETQYF. CDR3 nucleotide sequence: TGTGCCAGCAGCTTCGGACTAGTGGATAAAGAGACCCAGTACTTC. The V call is TRBV5-4, the J call TRBJ2-5, with 7 bases that match TRBD2. Per germline, CDR1 SGHNT and CDR2 YYREEE (reference sequence). CDR3 length: 15 amino acids. The V gene end was trimmed by 2 bases and the J gene end by 3 bases; junction bases not matched to a gene: 7.